The 16 T cell receptor beta chains presented below share a single source sample, sequenced in a study of cytomegalovirus exposure and HLA in healthy donors. PCR used 60 Vbeta primers and 13 Jbeta primers. Some clones are missing from TCRdb's copy, which holds only in-frame ones; the method was immunoSEQ multiplex PCR. The repertoire includes about 170,000 clones, 60% to 80% of them detected once, and about 6.4% sits in the top ten. The sequencing input was PBMCs. These receptors all stem from a man between 40 and 49 years old in good health and CMV-seropositive.

V is TRBV7-2 and J is TRBJ1-4, with TRBD1 matching 8 bases. J lost 6 bases, V lost 5 bases, and 5 bases had no gene match. The CDR3 contains 14 residues. Per germline, CDR1 SGHTA and CDR2 FQGNSA. CDR3: CASSKTGGDEKLFF. The DNA for the CDR3 is TGTGCCAGCAGCAAAACAGGGGGGGATGAAAAACTGTTTTTT.

This chain joins TRBV9 and TRBJ2-7, with a possible D match to TRBD2 (6 bases). Between the trimmed V and J ends, which lost 0 bases and 3 bases, there was a span of 13 bases. Germline CDR1 reads SGDLS; CDR2 reads YYNGEE. The CDR3 totals 15 residues. The CDR3 DNA follows: TGTGCCAGCAGCGTAGGGGGGGACGGCATCTACGAGCAGTACTTC. This encodes CASSVGGDGIYEQYF. Drawing the rest from reference TRBV9 and TRBJ2-7, the complete variable domain is DSGVTQTPKHLITATGQRVTLRCSPRSGDLSVYWYQQSLDQGLQFLIQYYNGEERAKGNILERFSAQQFPDLHSELNLSSLELGDSALYFCASSVGGDGIYEQYFGPGTRLTVT.

This chain joins TRBV2 and TRBJ1-5, with a weak D call TRBD1 (5 bases). The germline V and J ends were trimmed by 3 bases and 7 bases, with 13 bases remaining between them. The CDR3 extends over 14 amino acids. Germline lookup yields CDR1 SNHLY and CDR2 FYNNEI. The CDR3 coding sequence is TGTGCCAGCAGTGACGCCAGGGCGCAGCAGCCCCAGCATTTT. Translated: CASSDARAQQPQHF. Supplemented by reference TRBV2 and TRBJ1-5, the full variable domain reads EPEVTQTPSHQVTQMGQEVILRCVPISNHLYFYWYRQILGQKVEFLVSFYNNEISEKSEIFDDQFSVERPDGSNFTLKIRSTKLEDSAMYFCASSDARAQQPQHFGDGTRLSIL.

The chain has TRBV4-1 and TRBJ1-5; TRBD1 is a possible D gene (5 bases). The germline V gene has CDR1 MGHRA and CDR2 YSYEKL. V dropped 0 bases and J dropped 3 bases, with 18 bases sitting between them. The CDR3 length is 18 residues. The CDR3 coding sequence is TGCGCCAGCAGCCAAGATCGTAGAGCAGGGAGGAACAATCAGCCCCAGCATTTT. This encodes CASSQDRRAGRNNQPQHF.

The chain is built from TRBV6-1 and TRBJ1-4, with D tentatively TRBD1 (6 bases). With 6 bases removed from V and 8 bases from J, the gap between germline ends came to 19 bases. The CDR3 contains 15 residues. Germline values: CDR1 MNHNS, CDR2 SASEGT. The CDR3 reads CASSGTGYVGEKLFF. The CDR3 DNA is TGTGCCAGCAGCGGAACAGGGTACGTTGGGGAAAAACTGTTTTTT.

This sequence joins TRBV7-9 and TRBJ2-3, with D perhaps TRBD1 (5 bases). Germline V gene data show CDR1 as SEHNR and CDR2 as FQNEAQ (reference sequence). CDR3 length: 13 amino acids. Trimming pared 5 bases from V and 4 bases from J, leaving 10 bases between. The CDR3 DNA is TGTGCCAGCAGCCCCAGGGATCCAGATACGCAGTATTTT. It is translated as CASSPRDPDTQYF.

There are a few counts of this clone. The V call is TRBV6-6, the J call TRBJ2-7; TRBD2 aligns across 7 bases. V trimming: 5 bases; J trimming: 2 bases; junction bases outside the gene matches: 6. Germline CDR1 and CDR2: MNHNY and SVGAGI (reference sequence). CDR3 length equals 14 residues. Written as DNA, the CDR3 is TGTGCCAGCAGTCCTCTAGCGGACACCTACGAGCAGTACTTC. It encodes CASSPLADTYEQYF.

The chain has TRBV11-3 and TRBJ2-7; possibly TRBD1 for D (6 bases). The germline CDR1 and CDR2 sequences are SGHNT and YENEEA. V was pared by 4 bases and J by 0 bases, with 16 bases between. CDR3 length: 16 residues. The CDR3 protein is CASSSAGTFVSYEQYF. As DNA, the CDR3 is TGTGCCAGCAGCTCTGCCGGGACATTCGTCTCCTACGAGCAGTACTTC.

This clone came up a few times. V gene TRBV23-1 combines with J gene TRBJ1-2; 7 nucleotides match TRBD1. TRBV23-1 is identified as an open reading frame with a role that is uncertain. V was clipped by 7 bases and J by 4 bases; unmatched bases: 9. The length of the CDR3 is 14 residues. In nucleotides, the CDR3 is TGCGCCAGCAACGTTTTCGGGGACAGCTATGGCTACACCTTC. Translating it yields CASNVFGDSYGYTF.

Remarks on this clone: Germline is not matched at one junction end, which may reflect a read error. This chain connects TRBV2 to TRBJ2-6, with a weak D call TRBD2 (6 bases). This CDR3 contains 14 residues. Germline CDR1 is SNHLY and CDR2 is FYNNEI. CDR3 amino acids: CASMRESGANGLTF. CDR3 nucleotides: TGTGCCAGCATGCGGGAATCTGGGGCCAACGGCCTGACTTTC.

This clone was seen once. The CDR3 loop reads CSVEDSAGAGVNYNEQFF. In DNA form, the CDR3 reads TGCAGCGTTGAAGATAGTGCTGGCGCGGGAGTCAACTACAATGAGCAGTTCTTC. The V call is TRBV29-1, the J call TRBJ2-1; 7 bases are shared with TRBD2. In germline, CDR1 is SQVTM, CDR2 ANQGSEA. Germline trimming cut 0 bases from V and 3 bases from J; bases unmatched to any gene: 14. There are 18 residues in the CDR3.

This chain links TRBV18 with TRBJ1-5; unclear D gene. The ends were cut back, 2 bases at V and 0 bases at J, with 5 bases in the middle. There are 14 residues in the CDR3. CDR1 and CDR2 (germline): KGHSH, LQKENI. The CDR3 reads CASSPTDSNQPQHF. The CDR3 DNA reads TGTGCCAGCTCACCAACAGATAGCAATCAGCCCCAGCATTTT.

For this clone: One end of the junction fails to match germline, which may point to a read error. The chain is built from TRBV28 and TRBJ2-6; TRBD1 might be the D (6 bases). This CDR3 has 19 residues. CDR1 is MDHEN and CDR2 is SYDVKM in the germline V gene. CDR3 region: CASSLGSLQGPSGANGLTF. For the CDR3, the DNA is TGTGCCAGCAGTTTGGGGAGTTTGCAGGGGCCCTCTGGGGCCAACGGCCTGACTTTC.

This chain uses TRBV5-1 with TRBJ1-1; D not resolved. CDR3 length: 15 amino acids. Germline V gene data show CDR1 as SGHRS and CDR2 as YFSETQ. V was pared by 4 bases and J by 1 base, with 14 bases between. Written as DNA, the CDR3 is TGCGCCAGCAGCCTCAGGCTAGCCGGGAACACTGAAGCTTTCTTT. It codes for CASSLRLAGNTEAFF.

This sequence joins TRBV19 and TRBJ2-7, with 7 bases lining up with TRBD2. Per germline, CDR1 LNHDA and CDR2 SQIVND (reference sequence). The V and J ends lost 3 bases and 4 bases, in that order; junction bases with no gene match: 3. The CDR3 is 13 amino acids. Here the CDR3 DNA reads TGTGCCAGTAGTATCGGGACTATTTACGAGCAGTACTTC. Its protein product is CASSIGTIYEQYF.

The CDR3 loop is CASSLDRGDSYEQYF. CDR3 sequence (DNA): TGTGCCAGCAGTTTGGACAGGGGGGACTCCTACGAGCAGTACTTC. The chain carries TRBV6-5 and TRBJ2-7; TRBD1 matches at 10 bases. The CDR3 consists of 15 residues. V lost 4 bases to trimming and J lost 0 bases; unmatched junction nucleotides: 3. The V gene's germline CDR1 is MNHEY and CDR2 SVGAGI.